The TCR beta chain described here comes from a study of human T cells and chemical hapten exposure. The study extracted total RNA from unfractionated whole blood. CDR1 and CDR2 from the germline V gene are SNHLY and FYNNEI. The length of the CDR3 is 13 residues. The V gene lost 7 bases and the J gene lost 2 bases, with 12 bases spanning the gap. It was the library that attached unique molecular identifiers to individual cDNA molecules. TCRdb reprocessed the 5' RACE reads via MiXCR and lists one record per CDR3 protein. The sample yields about 120,000 distinct CDR3 sequences, around a fifth seen once. The genes are TRBV2 and TRBJ2-7; D is unresolved. The TCR comes from a human donor in good health. The chain's CDR3 is CASTTRVAYEQYF. CDR3 coding DNA: TGTGCCAGCACCACCCGGGTGGCCTACGAGCAGTACTTC.